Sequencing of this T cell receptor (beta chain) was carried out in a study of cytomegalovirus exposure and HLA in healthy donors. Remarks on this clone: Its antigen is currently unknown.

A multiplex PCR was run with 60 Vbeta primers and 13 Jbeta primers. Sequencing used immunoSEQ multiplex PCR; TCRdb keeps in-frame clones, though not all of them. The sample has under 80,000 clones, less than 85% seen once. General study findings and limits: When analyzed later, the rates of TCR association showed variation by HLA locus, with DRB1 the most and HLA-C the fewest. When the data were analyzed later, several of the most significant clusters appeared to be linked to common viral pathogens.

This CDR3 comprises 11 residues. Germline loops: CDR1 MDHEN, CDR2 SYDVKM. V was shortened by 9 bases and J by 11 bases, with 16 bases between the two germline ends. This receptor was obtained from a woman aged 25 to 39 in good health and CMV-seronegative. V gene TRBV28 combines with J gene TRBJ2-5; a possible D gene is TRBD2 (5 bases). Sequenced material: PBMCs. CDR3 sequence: CASSTPWEQYF. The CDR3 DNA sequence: TGTGCCAGTTCGACCCCTTGGGAGCAGTACTTC.